This T cell receptor beta chain was recorded in a study of T-cell memory formation after mild COVID-19. From 5'RACE with constant-segment primers came TCR alpha and TCR beta cDNA libraries that carried sample barcodes and UMIs. MiXCR, applied by TCRdb to the 5' RACE reads, yields one record per CDR3 protein. The sample yields around 320,000 distinct CDR3 sequences, around 28% seen once. This clonotype was recorded a few times. The antigen is undetermined. The CDR3 is made up of 12 amino acids. Germline CDR1 MNHEY, CDR2 SVGAGI. The germline V and J ends were trimmed by 0 bases and 11 bases, with 10 bases remaining between them. Whole-study results and caveats: Pre-infection memory carried some responding clones, suggesting that cross-reactive memory joined. CD4/CD8 balance characterized clones contracting day 15 to 85, and CD4+ skew characterized later expanders.

J is TRBJ1-1 and V is TRBV6-5; D call uncertain. The receptor was derived from an adult woman who had mild COVID-19 (a few samples of this study predate the infection). Cell type and time point are not known. The sequenced sample consisted of PBMCs or a T cell subset sorted from them (not recorded which). The CDR3: CASSYSGSEAFF. DNA of the CDR3: TGTGCCAGCAGTTACTCGGGTAGTGAGGCTTTCTTT.